The 11 T cell receptor beta chains presented below share a single source sample, sequenced in a study of OX40 agonist ivuxolimab in advanced cancers. Only in-frame clones appear in the TCRdb table, and some are missing; sequencing was by immunoSEQ multiplex PCR. The profile shows tens of thousands of clones, around 89% of them singletons. The source was CD4+ or CD8+ T cells sorted from blood, collected in a trial of the OX40 agonist ivuxolimab. The source is an adult with an advanced solid tumor such as melanoma, head and neck, liver or kidney cancer.

The chain has TRBV5-4 and TRBJ2-3; possibly TRBD2 for D (7 bases). Germline CDR1 and CDR2: SGHNT and YYREEE (reference sequence). V lost 0 bases to trimming and J lost 4 bases, with 12 bases between them. This CDR3 contains 15 residues. Here the CDR3 reads CASSLDGGGSDTQYF. The CDR3 DNA sequence: TGTGCCAGCAGCTTGGATGGGGGGGGCTCAGATACGCAGTATTTT.

V usage is TRBV7-3 and J usage is TRBJ2-3, with no clear D. The germline V and J ends were trimmed by 6 bases and 0 bases, with 13 bases remaining between them. Germline-derived CDR1 and CDR2 are SGHTA and FQGTGA. This CDR3 region has 15 residues. Written as DNA, the CDR3 is TGTGCCAGCAGTTGGTCGGCGGCCAGCACAGATACGCAGTATTTT. Amino acid sequence: CASSWSAASTDTQYF. The full variable domain, with the rest looked up from reference TRBV7-3 and TRBJ2-3, is GAGVSQTPSNKVTEKGKYVELRCDPISGHTALYWYRQSLGQGPEFLIYFQGTGAADDSGLPNDRFFAVRPEGSVSTLKIQRTERGDSAVYLCASSWSAASTDTQYFGPGTRLTVL.

The chain links TRBV11-2 to TRBJ2-4; D might be TRBD1 (5 bases). Germline V gene lookup returns CDR1 SGHAT and CDR2 FQNNGV. The germline V and J ends were trimmed by 2 bases and 3 bases, with 17 bases remaining between them. The length of the CDR3 is 17 residues. CDR3 nucleotides: TGTGCCAGCAGCTTATTGCAGGGTTCGGATTTCAAAAACATTCAGTACTTC. It is translated as CASSLLQGSDFKNIQYF.

This chain links TRBV13 with TRBJ2-1; D may match TRBD1 or TRBD2 (5 bases each). The CDR3 runs 15 residues. Trimming took off 7 bases at V and 5 bases at J, with 18 bases between the two ends. Germline CDR1 and CDR2: PRHDT and FYEKMQ (reference sequence). CDR3: CASKLVRDGNNEQFF. For the CDR3, the DNA is TGTGCCAGCAAATTAGTTAGGGACGGAAACAATGAGCAGTTCTTC.

This clone has just a few counts. An end of the junction does not agree with germline; a read error may underlie this. The rearrangement uses TRBV5-8 and TRBJ1-5, with 10 bases fitting TRBD1. The CDR3 length is 16 residues. The V gene's germline CDR1 is SGHTS and CDR2 YDEGEE. CDR3 sequence (DNA): TGTGCCAGCAGCTGGGGGTGGACAGGGGGAAATCGGCCCCAGCATTTT. Translation: CASSWGWTGGNRPQHF.

This rearrangement joins TRBV12-5 to TRBJ2-5; tentative D call: TRBD1 (5 bases). Germline V lookup: CDR1 LGHNT, CDR2 FRNRAP. Trimming took 6 bases from V and 4 from J, leaving 12 bases between them. The CDR3 length is 13 residues. The CDR3 DNA is TGTGCTAGTGGGCAGGGTGGGGCAGAGACCCAGTACTTC. This translates into CASGQGGAETQYF.

The V gene is TRBV7-9, the J gene TRBJ2-3; 8 nucleotides agree with TRBD1. The germline CDR1 and CDR2 sequences are SEHNR and FQNEAQ (reference sequence). This CDR3 has 14 amino acids. The ends lost 5 bases at V and 2 bases at J; junction bases unmatched: 3. DNA for the CDR3: TGTGCCAGCAGCCCGACAGGGGTCACAGATACGCAGTATTTT. This encodes CASSPTGVTDTQYF.

The genes are TRBV28 and TRBJ1-5; D is undetermined. Trimming removed 6 bases from V and 9 bases from J, with 15 bases in between. This CDR3 spans 13 amino acids. Germline CDR1 MDHEN, CDR2 SYDVKM. The CDR3 protein is CASSPGPLRPQHF. The DNA for the CDR3 is TGTGCCAGCAGCCCCGGACCACTAAGGCCCCAGCATTTT.

This clone was counted between two and nine times. The gene calls are TRBV5-1 and TRBJ2-1; the D is unclear. Germline V lookup: CDR1 SGHRS, CDR2 YFSETQ. V was trimmed by 0 bases and J by 4 bases, leaving 14 bases between them. This CDR3 is built from 16 residues. Here the CDR3 reads CASSLVRPTGYNEQFF. Here the CDR3 DNA reads TGCGCCAGCAGCTTGGTTAGGCCCACGGGTTACAATGAGCAGTTCTTC.

This chain joins TRBV2 and TRBJ2-3; TRBD2 agrees at 12 bases. Germline-derived CDR1 and CDR2 are SNHLY and FYNNEI. Trimming removed 6 bases from V and 7 bases from J; junction bases left unmatched: 11. The CDR3 totals 16 residues. CDR3 in DNA: TGTGCCAGCAGCCCTTCGCTAGCGGGAGGGTGGTATACGCAGTATTTT. Its protein is CASSPSLAGGWYTQYF.

This chain connects TRBV5-6 to TRBJ1-5, with D unclear. The germline V gene has CDR1 SGHDT and CDR2 YYEEEE. The CDR3 spans 15 residues. V was pared by 0 bases and J by 2 bases, with 9 bases between. The CDR3, as DNA: TGTGCCAGCAGCTTGGGGTGGGCCGGCAATCAGCCCCAGCATTTT. As protein: CASSLGWAGNQPQHF. The whole variable domain, filled in from reference TRBV5-6 and TRBJ1-5, reads DAGVTQSPTHLIKTRGQQVTLRCSPKSGHDTVSWYQQALGQGPQFIFQYYEEEERQRGNFPDRFSGHQFPNYSSELNVNALLLGDSALYLCASSLGWAGNQPQHFGDGTRLSIL.